The 15 T cell receptor beta chains reported below all come from one sample, sequenced in a study of OX40 agonist ivuxolimab in advanced cancers. Only in-frame clones appear in the TCRdb table, and some are missing; sequencing was by immunoSEQ multiplex PCR. Of approximately 70,000 clones in the sample, approximately 81% were seen once. This specimen was CD4+ or CD8+ T cells sorted from blood, taken in a trial of the OX40 agonist ivuxolimab. The source is an adult with an advanced solid tumor such as melanoma, head and neck, liver or kidney cancer.

This clone was detected a few times. This chain uses TRBV30 with TRBJ2-7; D tentatively fits TRBD1 or TRBD2 (5 bases each). V was trimmed by 5 bases and J by 0 bases, leaving 5 bases between them. CDR1 is GTSNPN and CDR2 is SVGIG in the germline V gene (reference sequence). The CDR3 extends over 11 amino acids. CDR3 in DNA: TGTGCCTGGGGGACCTCCTACGAGCAGTACTTC. This encodes CAWGTSYEQYF.

The CDR3 DNA reads as TGTGCCAGCTGGGGGGAGCGGGGGGTGAACACCGGGGAGCTGTTTTTT. Its protein product is CASWGERGVNTGELFF. This chain connects TRBV7-8 to TRBJ2-2, with 9 bases identical to TRBD2. The length of the CDR3 is 16 residues. Per germline, CDR1 SGHVS and CDR2 FQNEAQ. Trimming took 8 bases from V and 1 from J; bases not matched to a gene: 8.

CDR3 DNA sequence: TGTGCCAGTAGTATAGACAGGGGGCCTAGTCAGCCCCAGCATTTT. As protein: CASSIDRGPSQPQHF. V gene TRBV19 combines with J gene TRBJ1-5; 8 bases map to TRBD1. Trimming took 0 bases from V and 6 from J; bases not matched to a gene: 4. Germline V lookup: CDR1 LNHDA, CDR2 SQIVND (reference sequence). The CDR3 is 15 amino acids.

The genes are TRBV28 and TRBJ2-3; D might be TRBD1 (5 bases). V shed 9 bases and J shed 4 bases, with 17 bases lying between them. Germline V lookup: CDR1 MDHEN, CDR2 SYDVKM. The CDR3 is made up of 14 amino acids. The CDR3 DNA is TGTGCCAGTACACACCAGGGTATCCCAGATACGCAGTATTTT. Amino acids: CASTHQGIPDTQYF.

This clone was seen a handful of times. The chain links TRBV7-9 to TRBJ2-1; D unclear. This CDR3 spans 14 amino acids. Germline lookup yields CDR1 SEHNR and CDR2 FQNEAQ (reference sequence). Trimming removed 0 bases at V and 3 bases at J, with 6 bases between. CDR3 nucleotides: TGTGCCAGCAGCTTAGCCCAACACTACAATGAGCAGTTCTTC. Its protein is CASSLAQHYNEQFF.

In this sample, this clone turned up once. The chain combines TRBV7-9 with TRBJ1-4; D is possibly TRBD1 (6 bases). The CDR3 contains 13 residues. V gave up 5 bases and J gave up 5 bases, with 9 bases separating them. Germline CDR1 SEHNR, CDR2 FQNEAQ (reference sequence). CDR3 in DNA: TGTGCCAGCAGCCGAGGGGGGAATGAAAAACTGTTTTTT. This codes for CASSRGGNEKLFF.

This chain joins TRBV19 and TRBJ1-2; no clear D gene. The germline V gene encodes CDR1 LNHDA and CDR2 SQIVND (reference sequence). This CDR3 contains 14 residues. Trimming cost V 5 bases and J 1 base, with 11 bases left between them. DNA of the CDR3: TGTGCCAGTAGTTTCGGACGGGGTAACTATGGCTACACCTTC. Encoded protein: CASSFGRGNYGYTF.

The rearrangement links TRBV7-2 to TRBJ1-1; possible D gene TRBD1, 5 bases. The V gene's germline CDR1 is SGHTA and CDR2 FQGNSA. V dropped 5 bases and J dropped 5 bases, with 12 bases sitting between them. The CDR3 length is 13 residues. The CDR3 loop reads CASSRDHGTEAFF. CDR3 nucleotide sequence: TGTGCCAGCAGCCGGGACCACGGGACTGAAGCTTTCTTT.

This chain links TRBV19 with TRBJ1-1; D gene unclear. The germline V gene has CDR1 LNHDA and CDR2 SQIVND (reference sequence). Trimming pared 3 bases from V and 6 bases from J, leaving 11 bases between. The CDR3 totals 13 residues. The CDR3 DNA is TGTGCCAGTAGTATCTGGCCGGTGGCTGAAGCTTTCTTT. It translates to CASSIWPVAEAFF.

The J gene is TRBJ2-1, the V gene TRBV4-3; 11 nucleotides agree with TRBD2. The trim removed 1 base at V and 8 bases at J, leaving 10 bases unmatched. This CDR3 spans 17 amino acids. In germline, CDR1 is LGHNA, CDR2 YSLEER. Written as DNA, the CDR3 is TGCGCCAGCAGCCAAGTCGGTAGCGGGAGGGCCGGAGATGAGCAGTTCTTC. Translating it yields CASSQVGSGRAGDEQFF.

The J gene is TRBJ1-4, the V gene TRBV5-1, with D possibly being TRBD1 (5 bases). With 5 bases removed from V and 7 bases from J, the gap between germline ends came to 15 bases. The CDR3 has 14 amino acids. The germline CDR1 and CDR2 sequences are SGHRS and YFSETQ. The CDR3 DNA sequence: TGCGCCAGCAGTCCCGGGACGGGCGGTGAAAAACTGTTTTTT. Protein sequence: CASSPGTGGEKLFF.

The rearrangement joins TRBV7-9 to TRBJ1-1; 9 nucleotides align to TRBD1. The V and J ends lost 1 base and 4 bases, in that order; junction bases with no gene match: 7. The CDR3 totals 16 residues. Per germline, CDR1 SEHNR and CDR2 FQNEAQ (reference sequence). CDR3 region: CASSLGGDRAATEAFF. DNA for the CDR3: TGTGCCAGCAGCTTAGGGGGGGACAGGGCCGCCACTGAAGCTTTCTTT. Filled out from reference TRBV7-9 and TRBJ1-1, the complete variable domain reads DTGVSQNPRHKITKRGQNVTFRCDPISEHNRLYWYRQTLGQGPEFLTYFQNEAQLEKSRLLSDRFSAERPKGSFSTLEIQRTEQGDSAMYLCASSLGGDRAATEAFFGQGTRLTVV.

The J gene is TRBJ2-6, the V gene TRBV7-3; D perhaps matches TRBD1 (6 bases). Per germline, CDR1 SGHTA and CDR2 FQGTGA. The CDR3 contains 15 residues. V was trimmed by 5 bases and J by 2 bases, leaving 10 bases between them. The CDR3, as DNA: TGTGCCAGCAGCCGGGACAACACTGGGGCCAACGTCCTGACTTTC. This codes for CASSRDNTGANVLTF.

This chain links TRBV4-1 with TRBJ1-5, with D unresolved. The CDR3 length is 13 residues. Germline V gene lookup returns CDR1 MGHRA and CDR2 YSYEKL. V was cut by 4 bases and J by 6 bases, with 10 bases left in between. The CDR3 DNA reads TGCGCCAGCAGCCTAGAGCCCTTTCAGCCCCAGCATTTT. It encodes CASSLEPFQPQHF.

Only a few counts were recorded for this clone. The chain recombines TRBV4-2 with TRBJ1-5, with D uncertain. The CDR3 spans 16 residues. Deletions cut 1 base from V and 0 bases from J, with 10 bases between. From germline, CDR1 is LGHNA and CDR2 YNFKEQ. The CDR3, as DNA: TGTGCCAGCAGCCAAGGCCGATCGTATAGCAATCAGCCCCAGCATTTT. This gives the protein CASSQGRSYSNQPQHF.